Shown below are 16 T cell receptor beta chains from a single sample sequenced in a study of cytomegalovirus exposure and HLA in healthy donors. The primer mix had 60 Vbeta and 13 Jbeta primers. Profiled with immunoSEQ multiplex PCR; TCRdb holds only in-frame clones, not every one. The sample has tens of thousands of clones, and its top ten clones hold around 5.3%. Sample: PBMCs. These receptors were obtained from a man younger than 45 in good health and CMV-seropositive.

Notes on this clone: Mismatch with germline at one junction end may stem from a read error. The J gene is TRBJ2-3, the V gene TRBV30, with D possibly being TRBD2 (6 bases). The CDR3 totals 15 residues. Germline values: CDR1 GTSNPN, CDR2 SVGIG (reference sequence). CDR3 nucleotide sequence: TGTGCCGGGAGTGTCCTGGGTAGCGGAACAGATACGCAGTATTTT. Translated, it gives CAGSVLGSGTDTQYF.

The chain recombines TRBV30 with TRBJ2-7, with unresolved D. V was clipped by 3 bases and J by 2 bases, with 5 bases between them. Germline V gives CDR1 GTSNPN, CDR2 SVGIG (reference sequence). This CDR3 contains 11 residues. The CDR3 sequence: CAWSTAYEQYF. The CDR3 bases are TGTGCCTGGAGCACAGCCTACGAGCAGTACTTC.

The chain carries TRBV7-9 and TRBJ2-1, with 8 bases matching TRBD2. V gave up 5 bases and J gave up 8 bases; unmatched junction bases: 8. This CDR3 comprises 14 residues. Germline V CDR1 and CDR2: SEHNR, FQNEAQ (reference sequence). In nucleotides, the CDR3 is TGTGCCAGCAGCGCTAGACTAGCGTCGGATGAGCAGTTCTTC. It yields the protein CASSARLASDEQFF.

J is TRBJ2-5 and V is TRBV5-1; 7 nucleotides agree with TRBD2. Germline CDR1 is SGHRS and CDR2 is YFSETQ. CDR3 size: 19 residues. V shed 4 bases, J shed 3 bases, and the junction held 21 bases outside the gene matches. CDR3 sequence reads: CASSPIGIANLAAKETQYF. As DNA, the CDR3 is TGCGCCAGCAGCCCCATCGGTATCGCAAATCTAGCGGCCAAAGAGACCCAGTACTTC.

The CDR3 protein is CASSLGGLETEAFF. CDR3 nucleotides: TGTGCCAGCAGCTTAGGGGGCCTAGAAACTGAAGCTTTCTTT. V usage is TRBV5-6 and J usage is TRBJ1-1; 7 nucleotides align to TRBD1. The CDR3 is 14 amino acids. The J segment lost 5 bases and the V segment lost 2 bases, leaving 6 bases of the junction unmatched. The germline V gene encodes CDR1 SGHDT and CDR2 YYEEEE.

The V and J genes are TRBV18 and TRBJ2-7; 7 nucleotides line up with TRBD2. Germline CDR1 KGHSH, CDR2 LQKENI. The CDR3 loop spans 13 amino acids. V was pared by 5 bases and J by 3 bases, with 4 bases of the junction left unmatched. This CDR3 is CASSAGEGYEQYF. CDR3 nucleotide sequence: TGTGCCAGCTCAGCTGGGGAGGGCTACGAGCAGTACTTC. The whole variable domain, remainder taken from reference TRBV18 and TRBJ2-7, is NAGVMQNPRHLVRRRGQEARLRCSPMKGHSHVYWYRQLPEEGLKFMVYLQKENIIDESGMPKERFSAEFPKEGPSILRIQQVVRGDSAAYFCASSAGEGYEQYFGPGTRLTVT.

The rearrangement uses TRBV5-1 and TRBJ2-5; D is perhaps TRBD2 (5 bases). The CDR3 length is 16 residues. Deletions cut 4 bases from V and 2 bases from J, with 18 bases between. Germline lookup yields CDR1 SGHRS and CDR2 YFSETQ. CDR3 in amino acids: CASSPRGLNRQETQYF. Written as DNA, the CDR3 is TGCGCCAGCAGCCCCCGCGGGCTCAACCGTCAAGAGACCCAGTACTTC.

V and J are TRBV7-6 and TRBJ1-1, with no clear D. Germline V gene lookup returns CDR1 SGHVS and CDR2 FNYEAQ. This CDR3 has 11 residues. Trimming stripped 4 bases from V and 5 bases from J, with 5 bases between. The CDR3 region is CASSSGTEAFF. CDR3 DNA: TGTGCCAGCAGCTCGGGGACTGAAGCTTTCTTT.

The chain joins TRBV7-2 to TRBJ2-1; 8 bases fit TRBD2. Germline V CDR1 and CDR2: SGHTA, FQGNSA. The junction had 6 bases not matched to a gene; V was cut back by 1 base and J by 4 bases. CDR3 length: 16 amino acids. CDR3 sequence (DNA): TGTGCCAGCAGCTTAGGTGGTAGCGGGACATACAATGAGCAGTTCTTC. Protein product: CASSLGGSGTYNEQFF.

With respect to this clone: Relative to the germline gene, one junction end is altered; a read error may explain this. The rearrangement uses TRBV7-7 and TRBJ1-4; 8 bases fit TRBD1. The CDR3 loop spans 15 amino acids. CDR1 SSHAT and CDR2 FNYEAQ come from the germline V gene (reference sequence). CDR3 sequence reads: CASSLSGQANEKLFF. In DNA form, the CDR3 reads TGTGCTAGCAGCTTATCGGGACAGGCGAATGAAAAACTGTTTTTT. The full variable domain, its missing parts supplied by reference TRBV7-7 and TRBJ1-4, is GAGVSQSPRYKVTKRGQDVTLRCDPISSHATLYWYQQALGQGPEFLTYFNYEAQPDKSGLPSDRFSAERPEGSISTLTIQRTEQRDSAMYRCASSLSGQANEKLFFGSGTQLSVL.

This sequence joins TRBV19 and TRBJ2-1; 7 bases fit TRBD1. V was pared by 4 bases and J by 5 bases, with 8 bases of the junction left unmatched. The CDR3 contains 15 residues. The germline V gene has CDR1 LNHDA and CDR2 SQIVND (reference sequence). The DNA for the CDR3 is TGTGCCAGTAGTAAGCTAGGGGGCACTGACAATGAGCAGTTCTTC. Amino acid sequence: CASSKLGGTDNEQFF.

The chain recombines TRBV6-1 with TRBJ1-1, with 10 bases that match TRBD1. The ends lost 4 bases at V and 5 bases at J; junction bases unmatched: 13. The CDR3 runs 17 residues. Germline CDR1 is MNHNS and CDR2 is SASEGT. The CDR3 DNA follows: TGTGCCAGCAGTGCAACCGGGACAGGGGCCCTCGGAACTGAAGCTTTCTTT. It translates to CASSATGTGALGTEAFF.

The chain joins TRBV5-6 to TRBJ2-7, with TRBD1 identical over 11 bases. Germline lookup yields CDR1 SGHDT and CDR2 YYEEEE. This CDR3 has 14 residues. Unmatched junction bases numbered 2, after V lost 4 bases and J lost 2 bases. CDR3: CASSPGQGAYEQYF. The CDR3 nucleotides are TGTGCCAGCAGCCCGGGACAGGGGGCCTACGAGCAGTACTTC.

In nucleotides, the CDR3 is TGTGCCAGTAGTGCCCACGACAGGGGAGCTAACTATGGCTACACCTTC. Protein sequence: CASSAHDRGANYGYTF. V gene TRBV19 combines with J gene TRBJ1-2; the match to TRBD1 covers 8 bases. V was clipped by 5 bases and J by 0 bases; unmatched bases: 8. This CDR3 is 16 amino acids long. Per germline, CDR1 LNHDA and CDR2 SQIVND (reference sequence).

This chain uses TRBV19 with TRBJ2-3; possibly TRBD1 for D (5 bases). The CDR3 is 13 residues long. CDR1 is LNHDA and CDR2 is SQIVND in the germline V gene (reference sequence). V shed 5 bases and J shed 6 bases, with 12 bases lying between them. The CDR3 protein is CASSLWQGDTQYF. The DNA for the CDR3 is TGTGCCAGTAGTCTCTGGCAGGGTGATACGCAGTATTTT.

The chain couples TRBV5-1 to TRBJ1-6; weak D call: TRBD1 (6 bases). Germline CDR1 and CDR2: SGHRS and YFSETQ. Between the trimmed V and J ends, which lost 0 bases and 5 bases, there was a span of 9 bases. This CDR3 has 15 amino acids. CDR3 loop: CASSLGTVDNSPLHF. CDR3 DNA: TGCGCCAGCAGCTTGGGGACAGTAGATAATTCACCCCTCCACTTT. The variable domain in full, completed from reference TRBV5-1 and TRBJ1-6, reads KAGVTQTPRYLIKTRGQQVTLSCSPISGHRSVSWYQQTPGQGLQFLFEYFSETQRNKGNFPGRFSGRQFSNSRSEMNVSTLELGDSALYLCASSLGTVDNSPLHFGNGTRLTVT.